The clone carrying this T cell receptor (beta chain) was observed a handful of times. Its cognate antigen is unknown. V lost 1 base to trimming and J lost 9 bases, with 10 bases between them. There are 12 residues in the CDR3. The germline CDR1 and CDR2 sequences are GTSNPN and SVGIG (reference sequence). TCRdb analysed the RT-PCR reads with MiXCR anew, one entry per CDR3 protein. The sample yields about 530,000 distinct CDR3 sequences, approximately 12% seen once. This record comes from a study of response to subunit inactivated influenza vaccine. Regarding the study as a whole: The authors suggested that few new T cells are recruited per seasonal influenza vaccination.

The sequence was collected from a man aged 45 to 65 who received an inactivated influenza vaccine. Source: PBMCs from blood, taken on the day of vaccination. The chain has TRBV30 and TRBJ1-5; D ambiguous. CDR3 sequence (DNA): TGTGCCTGGAGTGCCCCCCGTGGGCCCCAGCATTTT. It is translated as CAWSAPRGPQHF.